Here is one TCR beta chain with its context. Clones were sequenced by immunoSEQ multiplex PCR, and TCRdb holds only the in-frame ones, with some missing. The sample holds about 17,000 clones, about 88% seen once. The germline CDR1 and CDR2 sequences are MNHNY and SVGAGI (reference sequence). There are 14 residues in the CDR3. With 2 bases removed from V and 7 bases from J, the gap between germline ends came to 12 bases. This sample is part of a study of OX40 agonist ivuxolimab in advanced cancers. The clonotype comes from an adult with an advanced solid tumor such as melanoma, head and neck, liver or kidney cancer. V and J are TRBV6-6 and TRBJ1-5; the D is unclear. Sequenced here: CD4+ or CD8+ T cells sorted from blood, sampled in a trial of the OX40 agonist ivuxolimab. The CDR3 DNA reads TGTGCCAGCAGTTACGATGGGTTCCGGCAGCCCCAGCATTTT. It translates to CASSYDGFRQPQHF.